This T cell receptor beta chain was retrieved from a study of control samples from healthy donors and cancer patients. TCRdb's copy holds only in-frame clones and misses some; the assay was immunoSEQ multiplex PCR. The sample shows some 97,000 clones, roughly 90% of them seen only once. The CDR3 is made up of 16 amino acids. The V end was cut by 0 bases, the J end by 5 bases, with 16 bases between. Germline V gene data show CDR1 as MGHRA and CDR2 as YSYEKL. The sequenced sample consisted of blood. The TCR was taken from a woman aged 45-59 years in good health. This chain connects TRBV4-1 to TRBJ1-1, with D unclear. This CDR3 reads CASSQDPSGRGTEAFF. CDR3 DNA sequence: TGCGCCAGCAGCCAAGACCCCTCGGGTCGAGGGACTGAAGCTTTCTTT.